Each of the 20 T cell receptor beta chains below was sequenced from the same sample in a study of CD8+ T cells in alopecia areata. Sequencing templates came from extracted RNA that was reverse transcribed into cDNA. The repertoire was sequenced with immunoSEQ multiplex PCR; TCRdb's copy has only in-frame clones and lacks some. This repertoire shows about 150,000 clones, approximately 45% found once; its top ten account for approximately 6.6%. The sequencing input was CD4+ T cells sorted from blood. Receptors were obtained from a human donor with alopecia areata.

This clone has only a few counts. This chain links TRBV9 with TRBJ1-5, with unresolved D. Trimming pared 0 bases from V and 7 bases from J, leaving 8 bases between. Germline CDR1 is SGDLS and CDR2 is YYNGEE. The length of the CDR3 is 13 residues. CDR3 protein: CASSVGREQPQHF. CDR3 DNA: TGTGCCAGCAGCGTAGGGAGGGAACAGCCCCAGCATTTT.

This chain connects TRBV2 to TRBJ2-1, with D possibly being TRBD1 or TRBD2 (5 bases each). Germline loops: CDR1 SNHLY, CDR2 FYNNEI. The CDR3 sequence is 14 residues long. V was trimmed by 6 bases and J by 5 bases, leaving 14 bases between them. CDR3 sequence: CASRGVRGHNEQFF. CDR3 bases: TGTGCCAGCAGAGGGGTTCGGGGCCACAATGAGCAGTTCTTC.

The chain carries TRBV19 and TRBJ2-2, with D hard to call. The V gene's germline CDR1 is LNHDA and CDR2 SQIVND (reference sequence). Trimming took 7 bases from V and 1 from J, leaving 13 bases between them. The CDR3 consists of 15 residues. The CDR3 reads CASTLAPKNTGELFF. For the CDR3, the DNA is TGTGCCAGTACCCTTGCGCCGAAGAACACCGGGGAGCTGTTTTTT. Using reference TRBV19 and TRBJ2-2 for the parts outside the CDR3, the full variable domain is DGGITQSPKYLFRKEGQNVTLSCEQNLNHDAMYWYRQDPGQGLRLIYYSQIVNDFQKGDIAEGYSVSREKKESFPLTVTSAQKNPTAFYLCASTLAPKNTGELFFGEGSRLTVL.

The chain has TRBV5-1 and TRBJ2-7, with D maybe TRBD2 (6 bases). This CDR3 contains 15 residues. Germline CDR1 is SGHRS and CDR2 is YFSETQ. V gave up 5 bases and J gave up 9 bases, with 24 bases separating them. The CDR3 sequence is CASSPRGTRESWQYF. In nucleotides, the CDR3 is TGCGCCAGCAGTCCCCGCGGGACTCGGGAGAGTTGGCAGTACTTC.

This clone has a handful of counts. The chain recombines TRBV10-3 with TRBJ1-1; D ambiguous. Germline V gives CDR1 ENHRY, CDR2 SYGVKD. Trimming left V 10 bases short and J 3 bases short, with 12 bases between. CDR3 size: 12 residues. The CDR3 is CATRKLDTEAFF. In nucleotides, the CDR3 is TGTGCCACGCGCAAGCTTGACACTGAAGCTTTCTTT.

The V gene is TRBV19, the J gene TRBJ2-7; 9 positions match TRBD1. The CDR3 has 15 amino acids. The J segment lost 5 bases and the V segment lost 4 bases, leaving 9 bases of the junction unmatched. In germline, CDR1 is LNHDA, CDR2 SQIVND (reference sequence). CDR3 amino acids: CASSNSRDRVHEQYF. In nucleotides, the CDR3 is TGTGCCAGTAGTAACAGCCGGGACAGGGTCCACGAGCAGTACTTC.

This clone was observed a few times. This sequence joins TRBV7-9 and TRBJ2-1; TRBD2 aligns across 7 bases. The CDR3 has 15 amino acids. The germline gives CDR1 SEHNR, CDR2 FQNEAQ (reference sequence). The trim removed 6 bases at V and 1 base at J, leaving 6 bases unmatched. The CDR3 reads CASSKSGTSYNEQFF. The DNA of the CDR3 is TGTGCCAGCAGTAAGAGCGGGACTTCCTACAATGAGCAGTTCTTC.

This chain joins TRBV29-1 and TRBJ2-1; 12 bases are a match to TRBD2. The ends lost 4 bases at V and 12 bases at J; junction bases unmatched: 10. CDR3 size: 14 residues. Germline values: CDR1 SQVTM, CDR2 ANQGSEA. This CDR3 reads CSVVSLAGGPGQFF. The CDR3 DNA reads TGCAGCGTTGTGTCCCTAGCGGGAGGGCCGGGGCAGTTCTTC.

Only one count was recorded for this clone. The genes are TRBV5-1 and TRBJ2-2; a possible D gene is TRBD1 (6 bases). The CDR3 extends over 16 amino acids. The V gene's germline CDR1 is SGHRS and CDR2 YFSETQ. Trimming removed 4 bases at V and 2 bases at J, with 15 bases between. CDR3 in amino acids: CASSAVPDSNTGELFF. CDR3 DNA sequence: TGCGCCAGCAGCGCTGTCCCGGACAGTAACACCGGGGAGCTGTTTTTT. The variable domain in full, completed from reference TRBV5-1 and TRBJ2-2, reads KAGVTQTPRYLIKTRGQQVTLSCSPISGHRSVSWYQQTPGQGLQFLFEYFSETQRNKGNFPGRFSGRQFSNSRSEMNVSTLELGDSALYLCASSAVPDSNTGELFFGEGSRLTVL.

This chain joins TRBV29-1 and TRBJ2-1; possibly TRBD1 or TRBD2 for D (5 bases each). The germline CDR1 and CDR2 sequences are SQVTM and ANQGSEA. The V gene lost 6 bases and the J gene lost 0 bases, with 12 bases spanning the gap. This CDR3 has 14 residues. The CDR3 DNA sequence: TGCAGCGTCCCGGGACGGAGCTCCTACAATGAGCAGTTCTTC. Amino acid sequence: CSVPGRSSYNEQFF.

This chain uses TRBV29-1 with TRBJ2-7; no firm D call. This CDR3 region has 10 residues. The germline V gene has CDR1 SQVTM and CDR2 ANQGSEA. Trimming took off 6 bases at V and 5 bases at J, with 8 bases between the two ends. The CDR3 sequence: CSVLHNEQYF. Written as DNA, the CDR3 is TGCAGCGTACTACATAACGAGCAGTACTTC.

This clone was seen only a few times. CDR3 coding DNA: TGCAGCGTTTATGCAACTAATGAAAAACTGTTTTTT. The encoded protein is CSVYATNEKLFF. V is TRBV29-1 and J is TRBJ1-4; D gene ambiguous. Germline CDR1 is SQVTM and CDR2 is ANQGSEA. Deletions cut 5 bases from V and 0 bases from J, with 4 bases between. The CDR3 runs 12 residues.

The J gene is TRBJ2-7, the V gene TRBV4-1; D unresolved. The ends were cut back, 4 bases at V and 2 bases at J, with 15 bases in the middle. CDR1 and CDR2 (germline): MGHRA, YSYEKL. The CDR3 extends over 15 amino acids. CDR3 protein: CASSPKMPDTYEQYF. The CDR3 region has the DNA TGCGCCAGCAGCCCGAAAATGCCGGATACCTACGAGCAGTACTTC.

This clone appeared a few times. V and J are TRBV5-4 and TRBJ2-1; either TRBD1 or TRBD2 may fit D (5 bases each). With 4 bases removed from V and 1 base from J, the gap between germline ends came to 12 bases. CDR1 and CDR2 (germline): SGHNT, YYREEE (reference sequence). This CDR3 spans 15 amino acids. The CDR3 coding sequence is TGTGCCAGCAGCACCGGGACCTCATCCTACAATGAGCAGTTCTTC. Translated: CASSTGTSSYNEQFF. Looking up the rest from reference TRBV5-4 and TRBJ2-1 gives the full variable domain: ETGVTQSPTHLIKTRGQQVTLRCSSQSGHNTVSWYQQALGQGPQFIFQYYREEENGRGNFPPRFSGLQFPNYSSELNVNALELDDSALYLCASSTGTSSYNEQFFGPGTRLTVL.

This chain links TRBV13 with TRBJ2-2, with a weak D call TRBD1 (5 bases). CDR3 length: 18 residues. Germline V gives CDR1 PRHDT, CDR2 FYEKMQ (reference sequence). The V end lost 2 bases, the J end lost 4 bases, and 20 bases lay between the germline ends. The CDR3 protein is CASSLRNIRVFSTGELFF. CDR3 bases: TGTGCCAGCAGCTTACGAAACATCAGGGTGTTTAGCACCGGGGAGCTGTTTTTT.

This clone was detected only a few times. The chain joins TRBV29-1 to TRBJ1-1; 7 positions match TRBD1. CDR3 length: 12 residues. Trimming cost V 5 bases and J 3 bases; bases outside gene matches: 3. Germline values: CDR1 SQVTM, CDR2 ANQGSEA. The CDR3 loop reads CSVSGGDTEAFF. CDR3 DNA sequence: TGCAGCGTTTCAGGGGGAGACACTGAAGCTTTCTTT. The variable domain in full, completed from reference TRBV29-1 and TRBJ1-1, reads SAVISQKPSRDICQRGTSLTIQCQVDSQVTMMFWYRQQPGQSLTLIATANQGSEATYESGFVIDKFPISRPNLTFSTLTVSNMSPEDSSIYLCSVSGGDTEAFFGQGTRLTVV.

This clone has a single count. V and J are TRBV7-3 and TRBJ2-1; 12 bases are a match to TRBD2. The germline CDR1 and CDR2 sequences are SGHTA and FQGTGA. The V segment lost 2 bases and the J segment 9 bases; nucleotides outside the gene matches: 5. This CDR3 comprises 15 residues. The CDR3 sequence: CASSLERLAGAEQFF. The CDR3 DNA reads as TGTGCCAGCAGCTTAGAAAGACTAGCGGGAGCTGAGCAGTTCTTC.

The chain couples TRBV4-1 to TRBJ2-7; the match to TRBD1 covers 9 bases. The J segment lost 3 bases and the V segment lost 3 bases, leaving 6 bases of the junction unmatched. Germline CDR1 MGHRA, CDR2 YSYEKL. CDR3 length: 15 residues. The CDR3 spells CASSHPGQGLYEQYF. CDR3 coding DNA: TGCGCCAGCAGCCACCCGGGACAGGGCCTCTACGAGCAGTACTTC.

The chain carries TRBV27 and TRBJ2-3; no firm D call. The CDR3 consists of 15 residues. Trimming shortened V by 5 bases and J by 8 bases, and 20 bases separated the two germline ends. CDR1 is MNHEY, CDR2 SMNVEV, per germline (reference sequence). CDR3 DNA sequence: TGTGCCAGCAGTCCTCCTTTGTCCGCCGTAGGTACGCAGTATTTT. It translates to CASSPPLSAVGTQYF.

The chain is built from TRBV28 and TRBJ1-2; D is perhaps TRBD1 (5 bases). Trimming removed 7 bases from V and 6 bases from J, with 18 bases in between. The CDR3 is 14 residues long. Per the germline V gene, CDR1 is MDHEN and CDR2 is SYDVKM. The CDR3 nucleotides are TGTGCCAGCAACCGCGACGGGGGGATCCATGGCTACACCTTC. Translated: CASNRDGGIHGYTF.